The 31 T cell receptor beta chains listed next were all sequenced from one sample in a study of CD8+ T cells in alopecia areata. Investigators isolated RNA and reverse transcribed it into cDNA to act as the sequencing template. Produced via immunoSEQ multiplex PCR; TCRdb's table is partial and in-frame only. The sample lists around 97,000 clones, roughly half occurring once. The specimen sequenced was CD4+ T cells sorted from blood. These TCRs come from a human donor in good health.

The chain uses TRBV7-2 and TRBJ2-5; D may be TRBD2 (7 bases). The CDR3 has 15 amino acids. Germline CDR1 SGHTA, CDR2 FQGNSA. V was cut by 6 bases and J by 5 bases, with 19 bases left in between. The CDR3 DNA reads as TGTGCCAGCAGGGTTCTAGGGGGGGCAGGCGAGACCCAGTACTTC. It translates to CASRVLGGAGETQYF.

This clone was picked up one time. V gene TRBV27 combines with J gene TRBJ2-5, with TRBD1 matching 10 bases. Germline loops: CDR1 MNHEY, CDR2 SMNVEV (reference sequence). J was trimmed by 3 bases and V by 5 bases; bases with no gene match: 3. This CDR3 has 14 residues. CDR3 bases: TGTGCCAGCAGTCGGACAGGGGGAGAAGAGACCCAGTACTTC. Translating it yields CASSRTGGEETQYF.

V is TRBV4-1 and J is TRBJ1-5; 9 nucleotides align to TRBD1. V was clipped by 4 bases and J by 3 bases; unmatched bases: 13. From germline, CDR1 is MGHRA and CDR2 YSYEKL. This CDR3 has 18 amino acids. The CDR3 nucleotides are TGCGCCAGCAGCCCAGGGACAGGGAAGGCGCACAACAATCAGCCCCAGCATTTT. Amino acid sequence: CASSPGTGKAHNNQPQHF.

The chain carries TRBV7-9 and TRBJ1-1, with TRBD1 matching over 7 bases. The trim removed 5 bases at V and 4 bases at J, leaving 7 bases unmatched. CDR1 is SEHNR and CDR2 is FQNEAQ in the germline V gene (reference sequence). This CDR3 contains 14 residues. The CDR3, as DNA: TGTGCCAGCAGCCCCCGACAGGGTAGCACTGAAGCTTTCTTT. The encoded protein is CASSPRQGSTEAFF.

The V and J genes are TRBV29-1 and TRBJ2-7, with 7 bases identical to TRBD1. Unmatched junction bases numbered 5, after V lost 2 bases and J lost 1 base. Germline values: CDR1 SQVTM, CDR2 ANQGSEA. CDR3 length: 14 residues. DNA for the CDR3: TGCAGCGTTGAAAAAGGACAGGAATCCTACGAGCAGTACTTC. As protein: CSVEKGQESYEQYF.

V usage is TRBV7-2 and J usage is TRBJ1-1; D is ambiguous. V dropped 3 bases and J dropped 3 bases, with 11 bases sitting between them. The CDR3 runs 14 residues. Germline assignment: CDR1 SGHTA and CDR2 FQGNSA. This chain's CDR3 is CASSFRGADTEAFF. In DNA form, the CDR3 reads TGTGCCAGCAGCTTCAGAGGAGCGGACACTGAAGCTTTCTTT. Supplemented by reference TRBV7-2 and TRBJ1-1, the full variable domain reads GAGVSQSPSNKVTEKGKDVELRCDPISGHTALYWYRQSLGQGLEFLIYFQGNSAPDKSGLPSDRFSAERTGGSVSTLTIQRTQQEDSAVYLCASSFRGADTEAFFGQGTRLTVV.

The chain employs TRBV29-1 and TRBJ2-1, with 12 bases fitting TRBD2. Germline assignment: CDR1 SQVTM and CDR2 ANQGSEA. CDR3 length: 14 amino acids. V gave up 8 bases and J gave up 4 bases; unmatched junction bases: 6. This chain's CDR3 is CSSVTSGGYNEQFF. In nucleotides, the CDR3 is TGCAGCTCCGTGACTAGCGGGGGTTACAATGAGCAGTTCTTC.

This clone was found once. V usage is TRBV19 and J usage is TRBJ1-5; D might be TRBD1 (5 bases). The CDR3 sequence is 13 residues long. CDR1 is LNHDA and CDR2 is SQIVND in the germline V gene (reference sequence). Trimming took 3 bases from V and 2 from J, leaving 5 bases between them. This CDR3 reads CASSMGRNQPQHF. Written as DNA, the CDR3 is TGTGCCAGTAGTATGGGGCGCAATCAGCCCCAGCATTTT.

The chain is built from TRBV28 and TRBJ2-7; tentatively, D is TRBD2 (5 bases). The CDR3 consists of 14 residues. Trimming left V 10 bases short and J 3 bases short, with 19 bases between. CDR1 is MDHEN and CDR2 is SYDVKM in the germline V gene. In DNA form, the CDR3 reads TGTGCCATCACGCGGGCAGGTGAGGACTACGAGCAGTACTTC. Its protein product is CAITRAGEDYEQYF.

The chain links TRBV27 to TRBJ1-2; 10 positions agree with TRBD1. V shed 5 bases and J 2 bases; nucleotides not matched to a gene: 2. The CDR3 loop spans 14 amino acids. The germline gives CDR1 MNHEY, CDR2 SMNVEV (reference sequence). CDR3: CASSRDRGNYGYTF. CDR3 coding DNA: TGTGCCAGCAGTCGGGACAGGGGAAACTATGGCTACACCTTC.

This clone was observed a single time. The chain joins TRBV6-1 to TRBJ2-5; 13 positions match TRBD2. The junction had 6 bases not matched to a gene; V was cut back by 4 bases and J by 4 bases. The CDR3 extends over 16 amino acids. Germline V CDR1 and CDR2: MNHNS, SASEGT. CDR3 sequence reads: CASSVSGLAGAETQYF. The CDR3 DNA sequence: TGTGCCAGCAGTGTATCTGGACTAGCGGGGGCAGAGACCCAGTACTTC.

This chain joins TRBV10-3 and TRBJ2-7; D perhaps matches TRBD2 (6 bases). Germline CDR1 is ENHRY and CDR2 is SYGVKD. V lost 6 bases and J lost 2, with 11 bases in between. This CDR3 spans 13 amino acids. The CDR3 DNA is TGTGCCATCAGCTCACCGGGGGCCTACGAGCAGTACTTC. The encoded protein is CAISSPGAYEQYF.

This chain uses TRBV7-2 with TRBJ2-4; D perhaps matches TRBD2 (5 bases). CDR1 and CDR2 (germline): SGHTA, FQGNSA. Trimming cost V 2 bases and J 3 bases, with 11 bases left between them. The CDR3 has 15 residues. This chain's CDR3 is CASSLRGLGKNIQYF. DNA of the CDR3: TGTGCCAGCAGCTTACGGGGTTTAGGCAAAAACATTCAGTACTTC.

The J gene is TRBJ2-7, the V gene TRBV4-3, with D hard to call. Trimming cost V 1 base and J 0 bases, with 7 bases left between them. Germline assignment: CDR1 LGHNA and CDR2 YSLEER. The CDR3 loop spans 14 amino acids. In DNA form, the CDR3 reads TGCGCCAGCAGCCAAGGGGTTGACTCCTACGAGCAGTACTTC. Amino acids: CASSQGVDSYEQYF.

This chain links TRBV29-1 with TRBJ2-3; D may correspond to TRBD1 or TRBD2 (5 bases each). CDR1 SQVTM and CDR2 ANQGSEA come from the germline V gene. V lost 7 bases and J lost 4, with 15 bases in between. The CDR3 is 13 amino acids. The CDR3 DNA reads TGCAGCGCTGGGTGGGGGAAGGCAGATACGCAGTATTTT. Amino acid sequence: CSAGWGKADTQYF.

This clone was counted a few times. This may arise from a read error, as a much more abundant clone is one base away. This chain links TRBV28 with TRBJ1-2, with D perhaps matching TRBD1 (6 bases). CDR3 length: 13 residues. Trimming took off 6 bases at V and 3 bases at J, with 11 bases between the two ends. In germline, CDR1 is MDHEN, CDR2 SYDVKM. CDR3 in amino acids: CASSPGQYYGYTF. As DNA, the CDR3 is TGTGCCAGCAGCCCCGGACAGTACTATGGCTACACCTTC.

This clone was picked up a small number of times. The V gene is TRBV10-3, the J gene TRBJ2-7; TRBD2 aligns across 8 bases. The J segment lost 5 bases and the V segment lost 6 bases, leaving 12 bases of the junction unmatched. The CDR3 runs 15 residues. From germline, CDR1 is ENHRY and CDR2 SYGVKD. DNA for the CDR3: TGTGCCATCAGGAGGGCGGGAGGTACGGCCGACGAGCAGTACTTC. Encoded protein: CAIRRAGGTADEQYF.

The CDR3 region has the DNA TGTGCCTGGTCCGGGACAACCTACTCCTCACCCCTCCACTTT. This encodes CAWSGTTYSSPLHF. This chain uses TRBV30 with TRBJ1-6, with D perhaps matching TRBD1 (6 bases). The CDR3 runs 14 residues. Germline-derived CDR1 and CDR2 are GTSNPN and SVGIG (reference sequence). V lost 5 bases to trimming and J lost 10 bases, with 18 bases between them.

There are a few counts of this clone. The V call is TRBV29-1, the J call TRBJ2-2, with D perhaps TRBD2 (5 bases). The germline V and J ends were trimmed by 6 bases and 4 bases, with 12 bases remaining between them. The CDR3 loop spans 13 amino acids. The germline V gene has CDR1 SQVTM and CDR2 ANQGSEA. CDR3 nucleotides: TGCAGCGTGAGGGATTGGGGCACCGGGGAGCTGTTTTTT. As protein: CSVRDWGTGELFF.

Only a few counts were recorded for this clone. The chain carries TRBV6-5 and TRBJ1-1, with a possible D match to TRBD1 (5 bases). V was shortened by 2 bases and J by 3 bases, with 13 bases between the two germline ends. Germline CDR1 MNHEY, CDR2 SVGAGI. The length of the CDR3 is 15 residues. For the CDR3, the DNA is TGTGCCAGCAGTTACCGGGGCAGGAGGGACACTGAAGCTTTCTTT. Encoded protein: CASSYRGRRDTEAFF.

This clone showed up just a few times. V is TRBV7-9 and J is TRBJ1-1; D gene ambiguous. CDR3 size: 14 residues. The germline CDR1 and CDR2 sequences are SEHNR and FQNEAQ (reference sequence). V lost 2 bases to trimming and J lost 3 bases, with 10 bases between them. CDR3 region: CASSLKERYTEAFF. DNA for the CDR3: TGTGCCAGCAGCTTAAAGGAGCGTTACACTGAAGCTTTCTTT.

The V call is TRBV13, the J call TRBJ1-2; 7 bases agree with TRBD1. The CDR3 runs to 13 residues. CDR1 PRHDT and CDR2 FYEKMQ come from the germline V gene (reference sequence). The junction had 3 bases not matched to a gene; V was cut back by 4 bases and J by 4 bases. CDR3 amino acids: CASSSYRGYGYTF. CDR3 coding DNA: TGTGCCAGCAGCTCTTACAGGGGCTATGGCTACACCTTC.

In DNA form, the CDR3 reads TGTGCCAGCAGCTTAAACATGGACTCCTACGAGCAGTACTTC. As protein: CASSLNMDSYEQYF. The gene calls are TRBV7-9 and TRBJ2-7, with D hard to call. Germline CDR1 and CDR2: SEHNR and FQNEAQ (reference sequence). The V gene lost 2 bases and the J gene lost 0 bases, with 8 bases spanning the gap. This CDR3 spans 14 amino acids. The full variable domain, with the rest looked up from reference TRBV7-9 and TRBJ2-7, is DTGVSQNPRHKITKRGQNVTFRCDPISEHNRLYWYRQTLGQGPEFLTYFQNEAQLEKSRLLSDRFSAERPKGSFSTLEIQRTEQGDSAMYLCASSLNMDSYEQYFGPGTRLTVT.

This sequence joins TRBV7-9 and TRBJ2-1; TRBD2 matches at 7 bases. In germline, CDR1 is SEHNR, CDR2 FQNEAQ (reference sequence). With V trimmed by 7 bases and J by 14 bases, 11 bases remained unmatched. The CDR3 has 12 residues. The CDR3 sequence: CASTREEGGKFF. The DNA of the CDR3 is TGTGCCAGCACCCGTGAGGAGGGAGGGAAGTTCTTC.

The rearrangement uses TRBV11-3 and TRBJ1-5; D gene uncertain. The germline CDR1 and CDR2 sequences are SGHNT and YENEEA. The CDR3 length is 13 residues. V was cut by 5 bases and J by 4 bases, with 9 bases left in between. This chain's CDR3 is CASSVNWNQPQHF. For the CDR3, the DNA is TGTGCCAGCAGCGTAAACTGGAATCAGCCCCAGCATTTT.

The chain is built from TRBV5-6 and TRBJ2-6; 14 bases line up with TRBD2. In germline, CDR1 is SGHDT, CDR2 YYEEEE. There are 18 residues in the CDR3. Trimming at V came to 4 bases and at J to 1 base, leaving 4 bases not matched to a gene. The CDR3 region is CASSPGTSGGSGANVLTF. The CDR3 DNA reads TGTGCCAGCAGCCCCGGGACTAGCGGGGGTTCTGGGGCCAACGTCCTGACTTTC.

This clone appeared many times. This rearrangement joins TRBV21-1 to TRBJ2-7; the tabulated D call, TRBD1, remains unverified against the DNA. TRBV21-1 is marked as a pseudogene. The CDR3 runs 16 residues. The CDR3 DNA reads TGTGCCAGCCCGCGGGTTGACAGGGTCTTTATCTACGAGCAGTACTTC. Translated: CASPRVDRVFIYEQYF.

This sequence joins TRBV2 and TRBJ2-1; TRBD2 matches 7 bases. Germline CDR1 SNHLY, CDR2 FYNNEI. There are 14 residues in the CDR3. V lost 8 bases to trimming and J lost 4 bases; unmatched junction nucleotides: 8. The CDR3 DNA reads as TGTGCCAGCGCGTCCCGGGGGGATTACAATGAGCAGTTCTTC. Residues: CASASRGDYNEQFF.

This clone came up a few times. The chain joins TRBV30 to TRBJ2-7; D perhaps matches TRBD1 (6 bases). Germline V lookup: CDR1 GTSNPN, CDR2 SVGIG (reference sequence). This CDR3 has 14 residues. V lost 0 bases to trimming and J lost 3 bases, with 12 bases between them. CDR3 DNA sequence: TGTGCCTGGAGTGTACGAGGGGGAGTCTACGAGCAGTACTTC. It codes for CAWSVRGGVYEQYF.

The V gene is TRBV5-1, the J gene TRBJ2-1; maybe TRBD1 (6 bases). The length of the CDR3 is 16 residues. With 5 bases removed from V and 3 bases from J, the gap between germline ends came to 18 bases. Germline-derived CDR1 and CDR2 are SGHRS and YFSETQ. The CDR3 coding sequence is TGCGCCAGCAGTCCCGAGGCCCTCAGGGGCTACAATGAGCAGTTCTTC. Amino acids: CASSPEALRGYNEQFF.

The chain has TRBV10-3 and TRBJ1-5; 9 positions match TRBD1. CDR1 ENHRY and CDR2 SYGVKD come from the germline V gene. CDR3 length equals 15 residues. Trimming removed 5 bases from V and 1 base from J; junction bases left unmatched: 3. CDR3 residues: CAISTGQGSNQPQHF. As DNA, the CDR3 is TGTGCCATCAGTACAGGACAGGGGAGCAATCAGCCCCAGCATTTT.